This T cell receptor (beta chain) was obtained from a study of cytomegalovirus exposure and HLA in healthy donors. Study-level results: Generally TCR sequences proved uncommon, though certain public TCRs appeared in numerous donors.

CDR1 is LNHDA and CDR2 is SQIVND in the germline V gene (reference sequence). V lost 9 bases and J lost 4; bases outside the gene matches: 10. The CDR3 is made up of 14 amino acids. Remarks on this clone: The antigen is undetermined.

Sequenced by immunoSEQ multiplex PCR; TCRdb stores in-frame clones only, minus some. This sample has under 400,000 clones, with 88% found just once. This sequence originates from a man aged 30 to 45 in good health and CMV-seronegative. The genes are TRBV19 and TRBJ1-2; TRBD1 aligns across 8 bases. The source material was PBMCs. CDR3 nucleotides: TGTGCCAGCGGGATACAGGGGGTCCTCTATGGCTACACCTTC. It specifies CASGIQGVLYGYTF.